Listed below are T cell receptor beta chains from one sample, sequenced in a study of response to subunit inactivated influenza vaccine. One entry per CDR3 protein results from TCRdb running MiXCR on the RT-PCR reads. The table records 150,000 or so distinct CDR3 sequences, roughly a tenth of them present only once. The sample in question was CD8+ T cells sorted from PBMCs, obtained less than 30 months after vaccination. Source of these receptors: a man between 45 and 75 years old who received an inactivated influenza vaccine. The CDR3 runs from the conserved cysteine through the conserved F or W. The order of the fields is CDR3 length, D gene, J gene, V gene, clone size, CDR3 protein, CDR3 DNA. The D gene is left open where the match is weak. Where a row states a size, it is once, few, many or the class of an expanded clone; other rows omit it.

length: 14
D: -
J: TRBJ2-7
V: TRBV6-5
size: many
CDR3: CASSYLGEFGEQYF
DNA: TGTGCCAGCAGTTACTTGGGGGAGTTCGGCGAGCAGTACTTC

length: 12
D: -
J: TRBJ2-7
V: TRBV5-6
size: -
CDR3: CASSFATYEQYF
DNA: TGTGCCAGCAGCTTTGCCACGTACGAGCAGTACTTC

length: 14
D: TRBD1
J: TRBJ2-7
V: TRBV7-9
size: -
CDR3: CASSLGGTGAEQYF
DNA: TGTGCCAGCAGCTTAGGGGGGACAGGAGCCGAGCAGTACTTC

length: 15
D: TRBD1
J: TRBJ2-7
V: TRBV9
size: many
CDR3: CASSAGTGGAYEQYF
DNA: TGTGCCAGCAGCGCTGGGACAGGGGGGGCCTACGAGCAGTACTTC

length: 13
D: TRBD2
J: TRBJ2-1
V: TRBV18
size: few
CDR3: CASSTSVYNEQFF
DNA: TGTGCCAGCTCGACTAGCGTCTACAATGAGCAGTTCTTC

length: 14
D: -
J: TRBJ2-5
V: TRBV12-3/TRBV12-4
size: few
CDR3: CASRETGRQETQYF
DNA: TGTGCCAGCAGGGAAACAGGGCGGCAAGAGACCCAGTACTTC

length: 14
D: -
J: TRBJ1-5
V: TRBV28
size: -
CDR3: CVSSLTRGNQPQHF
DNA: TGTGTCAGCAGTTTAACCAGGGGTAATCAGCCCCAGCATTTT

length: 13
D: -
J: TRBJ2-7
V: TRBV5-1
size: few
CDR3: CASSLYAGNEQYF
DNA: TGCGCCAGCAGCTTATACGCAGGGAACGAGCAGTACTTC

length: 14
D: -
J: TRBJ2-7
V: TRBV19
size: -
CDR3: CASSIGALSYEQYF
DNA: TGTGCCAGTAGTATAGGTGCATTGTCCTACGAGCAGTACTTC

length: 12
D: -
J: TRBJ2-1
V: TRBV9
size: many
CDR3: CASSFRDWEQFF
DNA: TGTGCCAGCAGCTTCCGGGACTGGGAGCAGTTCTTC

length: 17
D: -
J: TRBJ2-3
V: TRBV14
size: many
CDR3: CASSQRGGLPYTDTQYF
DNA: TGTGCCAGCAGCCAGAGAGGCGGGTTACCCTACACAGATACGCAGTATTTT

length: 15
D: TRBD2
J: TRBJ2-5
V: TRBV4-1
size: -
CDR3: CASSQAGGTQETQYF
DNA: TGCGCCAGCAGCCAAGCGGGAGGGACTCAAGAGACCCAGTACTTC

length: 15
D: TRBD1
J: TRBJ2-7
V: TRBV3-1
size: -
CDR3: CASSHPGQAIYEQYF
DNA: TGTGCCAGCAGCCATCCGGGACAGGCGATCTACGAGCAGTACTTC

length: 13
D: -
J: TRBJ2-2
V: TRBV13
size: -
CDR3: CASSFGASGELFF
DNA: TGTGCCAGCAGCTTTGGTGCGTCCGGGGAGCTGTTTTTT

length: 12
D: -
J: TRBJ1-1
V: TRBV7-9
size: few
CDR3: CASRWGMAEAFF
DNA: TGTGCCAGCAGGTGGGGAATGGCTGAAGCTTTCTTT

length: 13
D: -
J: TRBJ2-7
V: TRBV28
size: few
CDR3: CASSLQSSYEQYF
DNA: TGTGCCAGCAGTTTACAGAGCTCCTACGAGCAGTACTTC

length: 13
D: -
J: TRBJ2-7
V: TRBV15
size: many
CDR3: CATSVGSSYEQYF
DNA: TGTGCCACCAGCGTAGGGAGCTCCTACGAGCAGTACTTC

length: 17
D: -
J: TRBJ1-2
V: TRBV4-3
size: -
CDR3: CASSQRDGATVEYGYTF
DNA: TGCGCCAGCAGCCAAAGGGATGGTGCGACAGTTGAATATGGCTACACCTTC

length: 16
D: -
J: TRBJ1-5
V: TRBV4-2
size: few
CDR3: CASSQDQSYSNQPQHF
DNA: TGTGCCAGCAGCCAAGACCAGAGTTATAGCAATCAGCCCCAGCATTTT

length: 14
D: TRBD1
J: TRBJ2-7
V: TRBV7-6
size: -
CDR3: CACSLGTGGFEQYF
DNA: TGTGCCTGCAGCTTGGGGACAGGGGGGTTCGAGCAGTACTTC

length: 13
D: -
J: TRBJ1-2
V: TRBV18
size: -
CDR3: CASSPGATYGYTF
DNA: TGTGCCAGCTCACCAGGGGCAACGTATGGCTACACCTTC

length: 13
D: -
J: TRBJ1-1
V: TRBV20-1
size: -
CDR3: CSARERGGTEAFF
DNA: TGCAGTGCTAGAGAGAGGGGGGGAACTGAAGCTTTCTTT

length: 15
D: -
J: TRBJ2-5
V: TRBV29-1
size: many
CDR3: CSVEDPIRGVETQYF
DNA: TGCAGCGTTGAAGATCCAATCAGGGGCGTAGAGACCCAGTACTTC

length: 15
D: -
J: TRBJ2-7
V: TRBV6-1
size: few
CDR3: CASRSADRPSYEQYF
DNA: TGTGCCAGCAGGAGTGCAGACAGGCCTAGTTACGAGCAGTACTTC

length: 15
D: -
J: TRBJ2-7
V: TRBV19
size: -
CDR3: CASSSDPGPLNEQYF
DNA: TGTGCCAGTAGTTCAGACCCGGGACCGCTCAACGAGCAGTACTTC

length: 15
D: -
J: TRBJ2-5
V: TRBV28
size: few
CDR3: CASSFRWTDEETQYF
DNA: TGTGCCAGCAGTTTTCGGTGGACAGATGAAGAGACCCAGTACTTC

length: 17
D: TRBD2
J: TRBJ2-3
V: TRBV19
size: -
CDR3: CASRLAGGDSSTDTQYF
DNA: TGTGCCAGTCGCTTAGCGGGGGGTGATTCTAGCACAGATACGCAGTATTTT

length: 13
D: -
J: TRBJ2-7
V: TRBV5-8
size: many
CDR3: CASSLGAGYEQYF
DNA: TGTGCCAGCAGCTTGGGGGCAGGGTACGAGCAGTACTTC

length: 13
D: -
J: TRBJ2-7
V: TRBV29-1
size: -
CDR3: CSVCVAEAYEQYF
DNA: TGCAGCGTCTGTGTAGCGGAGGCCTACGAGCAGTACTTC

length: 15
D: TRBD2
J: TRBJ2-3
V: TRBV27
size: -
CDR3: CASAWTSGGADTQYF
DNA: TGTGCCAGCGCCTGGACTAGCGGGGGGGCAGATACGCAGTATTTT

length: 12
D: -
J: TRBJ2-1
V: TRBV12-3/TRBV12-4
size: -
CDR3: CASRGASNEQFF
DNA: TGTGCCAGCAGGGGGGCATCCAATGAGCAGTTCTTC

length: 10
D: -
J: TRBJ2-1
V: TRBV20-1
size: -
CDR3: CSAQTNEQFF
DNA: TGCAGTGCTCAAACCAATGAGCAGTTCTTC

length: 14
D: TRBD1
J: TRBJ1-5
V: TRBV28
size: many
CDR3: CASSLDRVNQPQHF
DNA: TGTGCCAGCAGTTTAGACAGGGTAAATCAGCCCCAGCATTTT

length: 13
D: -
J: TRBJ2-2
V: TRBV6-1
size: -
CDR3: CASSQFSTGELFF
DNA: TGTGCCAGCAGCCAATTTAGTACCGGGGAGCTGTTTTTT

length: 15
D: TRBD1
J: TRBJ2-7
V: TRBV12-3/TRBV12-4
size: many
CDR3: CASRSSTGETYEQYF
DNA: TGTGCCAGCAGATCCTCGACAGGGGAAACCTACGAGCAGTACTTC

length: 16
D: TRBD1
J: TRBJ1-1
V: TRBV2
size: -
CDR3: CASSSRGTGIDTEAFF
DNA: TGTGCCAGCAGTTCCAGGGGGACAGGCATCGACACTGAAGCTTTCTTT

length: 15
D: TRBD2
J: TRBJ2-3
V: TRBV20-1
size: -
CDR3: CSARSPSGLTDTQYF
DNA: TGCAGTGCTAGATCGCCTAGCGGCCTCACAGATACGCAGTATTTT

length: 16
D: TRBD2
J: TRBJ2-1
V: TRBV13
size: -
CDR3: CASSTRTSGPNNEQFF
DNA: TGTGCCAGCAGCACACGGACTAGCGGGCCGAACAATGAGCAGTTCTTC

length: 15
D: -
J: TRBJ2-7
V: TRBV29-1
size: few
CDR3: CSVEGSAESSYEQYF
DNA: TGCAGCGTTGAGGGCTCAGCGGAAAGCTCCTACGAGCAGTACTTC

length: 17
D: -
J: TRBJ2-5
V: TRBV28
size: few
CDR3: CASSVNSGHQYQETQYF
DNA: TGTGCCAGCAGTGTAAACTCGGGACATCAGTACCAAGAGACCCAGTACTTC

length: 13
D: -
J: TRBJ2-7
V: TRBV27
size: many
CDR3: CASSFLGSYEQYF
DNA: TGTGCCAGCAGTTTTTTAGGCTCCTACGAGCAGTACTTC

length: 14
D: -
J: TRBJ2-3
V: TRBV10-3
size: -
CDR3: CAISDRGSTDTQYF
DNA: TGTGCCATCAGTGACAGGGGTAGCACAGATACGCAGTATTTT

length: 14
D: TRBD1
J: TRBJ1-5
V: TRBV10-2
size: few
CDR3: CASNGIQGEQPQHF
DNA: TGCGCCAGCAACGGAATACAGGGGGAACAGCCCCAGCATTTT

length: 15
D: -
J: TRBJ2-1
V: TRBV7-2
size: -
CDR3: CASRSGPLGGNEQFF
DNA: TGTGCCAGCAGGAGCGGGCCCCTAGGTGGCAATGAGCAGTTCTTC

length: 15
D: -
J: TRBJ1-1
V: TRBV29-1
size: few
CDR3: CSVEDLGEGPTEAFF
DNA: TGCAGCGTTGAAGATCTTGGGGAGGGGCCGACTGAAGCTTTCTTT

length: 17
D: TRBD1
J: TRBJ2-3
V: TRBV5-8
size: -
CDR3: CASSLRGWDRDTDTQYF
DNA: TGTGCCAGCAGCTTGCGAGGATGGGACAGGGACACAGATACGCAGTATTTT

length: 17
D: TRBD2
J: TRBJ2-7
V: TRBV11-2
size: -
CDR3: CASSLEHALAGSYEQYF
DNA: TGTGCCAGCAGCTTAGAACATGCGCTAGCGGGGTCCTACGAGCAGTACTTC

length: 15
D: -
J: TRBJ2-1
V: TRBV30
size: -
CDR3: CAWNGGIGINNEQFF
DNA: TGTGCCTGGAACGGAGGGATCGGTATCAACAATGAGCAGTTCTTC

length: 13
D: -
J: TRBJ1-2
V: TRBV12-3/TRBV12-4
size: few
CDR3: CASSLARNYGYTF
DNA: TGTGCCAGCAGTTTAGCCAGAAACTATGGCTACACCTTC

length: 14
D: -
J: TRBJ2-7
V: TRBV6-1
size: -
CDR3: CASRTNIWDYEQYF
DNA: TGTGCCAGCAGAACAAATATTTGGGACTACGAGCAGTACTTC

length: 15
D: TRBD1
J: TRBJ2-7
V: TRBV7-6
size: many
CDR3: CASSPRDRGSYEQYF
DNA: TGTGCCAGCAGCCCACGGGACAGGGGGTCATACGAGCAGTACTTC

length: 15
D: -
J: TRBJ1-2
V: TRBV7-9
size: few
CDR3: CASSLDEANYYGYTF
DNA: TGTGCCAGCAGCTTAGACGAGGCGAACTACTATGGCTACACCTTC

length: 13
D: -
J: TRBJ1-2
V: TRBV5-6
size: -
CDR3: CASSLKTGLFYTF
DNA: TGTGCCAGCAGCCTTAAAACAGGGCTGTTCTACACCTTC

length: 16
D: -
J: TRBJ2-2
V: TRBV6-6
size: many
CDR3: CASSYLQGMNTGELFF
DNA: TGTGCCAGCAGTTACTTACAGGGAATGAACACCGGGGAGCTGTTTTTT

length: 17
D: -
J: TRBJ2-1
V: TRBV7-9
size: -
CDR3: CASSPPLGSSGAHEQFF
DNA: TGTGCCAGCAGCCCTCCCCTTGGGAGCTCAGGGGCCCATGAGCAGTTCTTC